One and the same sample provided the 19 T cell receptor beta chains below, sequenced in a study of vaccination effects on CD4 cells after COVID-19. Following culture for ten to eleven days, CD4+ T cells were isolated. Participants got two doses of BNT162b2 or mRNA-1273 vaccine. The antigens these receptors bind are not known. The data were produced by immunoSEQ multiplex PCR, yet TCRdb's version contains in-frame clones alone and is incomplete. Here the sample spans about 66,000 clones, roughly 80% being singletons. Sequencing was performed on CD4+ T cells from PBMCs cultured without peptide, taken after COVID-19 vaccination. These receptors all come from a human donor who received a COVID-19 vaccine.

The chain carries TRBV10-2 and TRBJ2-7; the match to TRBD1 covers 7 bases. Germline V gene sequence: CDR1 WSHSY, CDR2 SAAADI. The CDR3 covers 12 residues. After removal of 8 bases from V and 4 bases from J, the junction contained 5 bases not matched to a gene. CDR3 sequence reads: CASSRGQYEQYV. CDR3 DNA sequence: TGCGCCAGCTCTCGGGGACAGTACGAGCAGTACGTC.

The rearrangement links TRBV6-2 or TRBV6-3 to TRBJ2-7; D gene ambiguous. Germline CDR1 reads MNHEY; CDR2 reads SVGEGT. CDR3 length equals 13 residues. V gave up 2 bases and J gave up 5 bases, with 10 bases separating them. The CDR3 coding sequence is TGTGCCAGCAGTTACCCCACCAAGGACGAGCAGTACGTC. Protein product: CASSYPTKDEQYV.

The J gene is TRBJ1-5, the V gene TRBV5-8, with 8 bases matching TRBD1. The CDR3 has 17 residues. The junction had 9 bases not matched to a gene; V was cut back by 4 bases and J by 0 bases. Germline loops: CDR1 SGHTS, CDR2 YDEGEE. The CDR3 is CASSRGQVPDSNQPQHF. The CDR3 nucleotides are TGTGCCAGCAGCCGGGGACAGGTCCCGGATAGCAATCAGCCCCAGCATTTT.

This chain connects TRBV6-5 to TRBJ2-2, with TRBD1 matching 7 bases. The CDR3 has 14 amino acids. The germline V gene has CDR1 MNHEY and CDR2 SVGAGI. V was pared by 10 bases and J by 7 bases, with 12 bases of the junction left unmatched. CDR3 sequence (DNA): TGTGCCACCACTACAGGGGACCGGGGCGGGGAGCTGTTTTTT. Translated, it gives CATTTGDRGGELFF.

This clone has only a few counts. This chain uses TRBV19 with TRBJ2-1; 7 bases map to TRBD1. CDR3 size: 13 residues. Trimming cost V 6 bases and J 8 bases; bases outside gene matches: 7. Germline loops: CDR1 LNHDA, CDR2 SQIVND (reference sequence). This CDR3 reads CASRSGQDDEQFF. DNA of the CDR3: TGTGCCAGTAGGAGCGGACAGGACGATGAGCAGTTCTTC.

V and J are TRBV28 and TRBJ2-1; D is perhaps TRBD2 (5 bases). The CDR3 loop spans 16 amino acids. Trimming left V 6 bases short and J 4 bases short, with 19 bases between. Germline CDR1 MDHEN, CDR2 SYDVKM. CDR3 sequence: CASSRPGNSKYNEQFF. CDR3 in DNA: TGTGCCAGCAGCCGTCCGGGGAACTCGAAGTACAATGAGCAGTTCTTC.

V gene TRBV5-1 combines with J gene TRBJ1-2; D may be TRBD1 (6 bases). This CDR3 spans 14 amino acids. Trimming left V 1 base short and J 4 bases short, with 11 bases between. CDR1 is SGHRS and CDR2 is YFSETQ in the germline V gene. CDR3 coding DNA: TGCGCCAGCAGCTTGAACAGGGAGGGCTATGGCTACACCTTC. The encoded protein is CASSLNREGYGYTF.

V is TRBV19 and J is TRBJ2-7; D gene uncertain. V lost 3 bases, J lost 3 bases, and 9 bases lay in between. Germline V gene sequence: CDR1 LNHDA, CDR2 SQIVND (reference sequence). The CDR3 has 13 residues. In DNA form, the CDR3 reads TGTGCCAGTAGTATGGGTCCCGGCTACGAGCAGTACGTC. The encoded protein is CASSMGPGYEQYV.

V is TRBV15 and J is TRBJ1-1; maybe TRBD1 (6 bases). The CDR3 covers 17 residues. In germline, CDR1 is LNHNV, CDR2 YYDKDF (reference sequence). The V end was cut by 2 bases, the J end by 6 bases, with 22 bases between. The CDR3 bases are TGTGCCACCAGCAGACCCCGTGGCAGGGGCTTCTCCCCTGAAGCTTTCTTT. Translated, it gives CATSRPRGRGFSPEAFF. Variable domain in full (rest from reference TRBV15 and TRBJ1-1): DAMVIQNPRYQVTQFGKPVTLSCSQTLNHNVMYWYQQKSSQAPKLLFHYYDKDFNNEADTPDNFQSRRPNTSFCFLDIRSPGLGDTAMYLCATSRPRGRGFSPEAFFGQGTRLTVV.

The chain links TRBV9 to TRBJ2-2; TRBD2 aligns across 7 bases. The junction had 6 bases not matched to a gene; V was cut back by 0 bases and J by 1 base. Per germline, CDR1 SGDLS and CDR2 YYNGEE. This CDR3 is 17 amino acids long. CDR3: CASSVAMGGWNTGELFF. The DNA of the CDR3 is TGTGCCAGCAGCGTAGCGATGGGGGGGTGGAACACCGGGGAGCTGTTTTTT.

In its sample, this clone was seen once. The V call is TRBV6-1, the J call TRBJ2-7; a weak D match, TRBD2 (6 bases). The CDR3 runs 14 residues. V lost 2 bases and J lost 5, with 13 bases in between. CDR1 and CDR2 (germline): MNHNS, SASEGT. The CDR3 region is CASSEIGGKDEQYV. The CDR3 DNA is TGTGCCAGCAGTGAAATCGGGGGAAAGGACGAGCAGTACGTC.

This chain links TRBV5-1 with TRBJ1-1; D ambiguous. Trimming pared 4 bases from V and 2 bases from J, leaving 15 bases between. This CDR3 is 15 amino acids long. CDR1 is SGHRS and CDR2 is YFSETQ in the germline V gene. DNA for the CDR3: TGCGCCAGCAGCCCCCTGTTTGAGGTTAACACTGAAGCTTTCTTT. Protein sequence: CASSPLFEVNTEAFF. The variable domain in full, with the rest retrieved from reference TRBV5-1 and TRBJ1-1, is KAGVTQTPRYLIKTRGQQVTLSCSPISGHRSVSWYQQTPGQGLQFLFEYFSETQRNKGNFPGRFSGRQFSNSRSEMNVSTLELGDSALYLCASSPLFEVNTEAFFGQGTRLTVV.

Here the CDR3 DNA reads TGTGCCAGCATATTCCGTCGAACAGGGGACGACAATGAGCAGTTCTTC. Its protein is CASIFRRTGDDNEQFF. The rearrangement uses TRBV27 and TRBJ2-1, with TRBD1 matching over 7 bases. With 7 bases clipped from V and 5 bases from J, the junction kept 14 bases outside the gene matches. The germline gives CDR1 MNHEY, CDR2 SMNVEV (reference sequence). The CDR3 covers 16 residues.

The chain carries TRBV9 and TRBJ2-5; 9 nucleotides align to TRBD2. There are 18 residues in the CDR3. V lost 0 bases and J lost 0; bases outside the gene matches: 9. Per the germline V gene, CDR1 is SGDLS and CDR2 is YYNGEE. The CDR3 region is CASSVGSGGIPYQETQYF. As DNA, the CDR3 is TGTGCCAGCAGCGTAGGGAGCGGGGGGATCCCTTACCAAGAGACCCAGTACTTC.

CDR3 sequence reads: CASSIGMNTEAFF. The CDR3 nucleotides read TGTGCCAGTAGTATAGGGATGAACACTGAAGCTTTCTTT. The chain recombines TRBV19 with TRBJ1-1; no firm D call. This CDR3 region has 13 residues. Looked up from germline, CDR1 is LNHDA and CDR2 is SQIVND (reference sequence). V lost 1 base and J lost 0, with 3 bases in between.

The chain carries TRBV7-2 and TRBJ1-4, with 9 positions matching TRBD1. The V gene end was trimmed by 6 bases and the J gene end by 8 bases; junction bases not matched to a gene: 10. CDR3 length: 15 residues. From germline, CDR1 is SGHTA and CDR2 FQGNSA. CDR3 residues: CASRHSGTGREKLFF. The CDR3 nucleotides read TGTGCCAGCAGACACTCCGGGACAGGGAGGGAAAAACTGTTTTTT.

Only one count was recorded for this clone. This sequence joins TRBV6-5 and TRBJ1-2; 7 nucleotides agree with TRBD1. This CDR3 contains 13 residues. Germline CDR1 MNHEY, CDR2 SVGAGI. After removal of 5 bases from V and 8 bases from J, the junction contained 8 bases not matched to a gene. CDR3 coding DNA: TGTGCCAGCAGTAACGGACAGGATTGGGGCTACACCTTC. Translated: CASSNGQDWGYTF.

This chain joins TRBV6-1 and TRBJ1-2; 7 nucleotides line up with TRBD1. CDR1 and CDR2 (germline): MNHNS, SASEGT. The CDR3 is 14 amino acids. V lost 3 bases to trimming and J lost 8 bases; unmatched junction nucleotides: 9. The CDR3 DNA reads TGTGCCAGCAGTGAGTCTGACAGGGTGGCCGGCTACACCTTC. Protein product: CASSESDRVAGYTF.

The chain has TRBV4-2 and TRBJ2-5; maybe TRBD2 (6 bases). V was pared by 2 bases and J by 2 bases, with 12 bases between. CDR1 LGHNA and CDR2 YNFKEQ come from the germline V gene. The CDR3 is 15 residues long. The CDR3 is CASSQFTGEQETQYF. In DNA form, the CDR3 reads TGTGCCAGCAGCCAATTTACGGGGGAACAAGAGACCCAGTACTTC.